Each of the 23 T cell receptor beta chains below was sequenced from the same sample in a study of radiotherapy plus CTLA-4 blockade in lung cancer. The protocol was immunoSEQ multiplex PCR, while the TCRdb copy is restricted to in-frame clones and leaves out a portion. The table lists 56,000 or so clones, around 80% of them singletons, with 16% in the top ten. Here the sequenced sample was peripheral blood, taken from a patient treated with radiotherapy plus ipilimumab. These receptors were collected from a human donor with non-small cell lung cancer who had a complete response to radiotherapy plus ipilimumab.

V is TRBV7-9 and J is TRBJ2-3, with D maybe TRBD2 (5 bases). Germline assignment: CDR1 SEHNR and CDR2 FQNEAQ (reference sequence). This CDR3 region has 14 residues. Trimming removed 7 bases from V and 4 bases from J, with 15 bases in between. This CDR3 is CASTLVVGADTQYF. The CDR3 nucleotides are TGTGCCAGCACCCTTGTTGTGGGAGCAGATACGCAGTATTTT. Using reference TRBV7-9 and TRBJ2-3 for the parts outside the CDR3, the full variable domain is DTGVSQNPRHKITKRGQNVTFRCDPISEHNRLYWYRQTLGQGPEFLTYFQNEAQLEKSRLLSDRFSAERPKGSFSTLEIQRTEQGDSAMYLCASTLVVGADTQYFGPGTRLTVL.

The chain uses TRBV7-2 and TRBJ2-3; no definite D call. Germline CDR1 SGHTA, CDR2 FQGNSA. The V and J ends lost 10 bases and 3 bases respectively, with 11 bases between them. The CDR3 spans 12 residues. The CDR3 DNA is TGTGCCACCGGTAGCACAACAGATACGCAGTATTTT. The encoded protein is CATGSTTDTQYF. The full variable domain, its missing parts supplied by reference TRBV7-2 and TRBJ2-3, is GAGVSQSPSNKVTEKGKDVELRCDPISGHTALYWYRQSLGQGLEFLIYFQGNSAPDKSGLPSDRFSAERTGGSVSTLTIQRTQQEDSAVYLCATGSTTDTQYFGPGTRLTVL.

The chain joins TRBV6-5 to TRBJ2-3; D is perhaps TRBD2 (5 bases). The V end was cut by 2 bases, the J end by 11 bases, with 14 bases between. This CDR3 region has 13 residues. Germline CDR1 and CDR2: MNHEY and SVGAGI. CDR3 sequence: CASSYERAAMQYF. The CDR3 nucleotides read TGTGCCAGCAGTTACGAACGAGCGGCCATGCAGTATTTT.

The chain couples TRBV14 to TRBJ2-1; 7 positions agree with TRBD2. Unmatched junction bases numbered 6, after V lost 1 base and J lost 9 bases. Looked up from germline, CDR1 is SGHDN and CDR2 is FVKESK. This CDR3 is built from 14 residues. The CDR3 coding sequence is TGTGCCAGCAGCCAAGTCGGGGGGATTCGTGAGCAGTTCTTC. It is translated as CASSQVGGIREQFF.

The chain combines TRBV5-1 with TRBJ2-6; perhaps TRBD2 as D (6 bases). CDR3 length equals 17 residues. V lost 3 bases, J lost 0 bases, and 13 bases lay in between. Germline V gives CDR1 SGHRS, CDR2 YFSETQ. CDR3 nucleotide sequence: TGCGCCAGCAGCTCGGGAGAATTAAGCTCTGGGGCCAACGTCCTGACTTTC. Protein sequence: CASSSGELSSGANVLTF.

This chain uses TRBV18 with TRBJ2-2; a possible D gene is TRBD1 (5 bases). CDR1 is KGHSH, CDR2 LQKENI, per germline. The V and J ends lost 2 bases and 4 bases respectively, with 5 bases between them. CDR3 length: 13 amino acids. The CDR3 sequence is CASSPDSTGELFF. The DNA for the CDR3 is TGTGCCAGCTCACCAGACAGCACCGGGGAGCTGTTTTTT.

The V call is TRBV5-6, the J call TRBJ1-3; a weak D match, TRBD1 (5 bases). Trimming removed 4 bases at V and 5 bases at J, with 16 bases between. The germline V gene encodes CDR1 SGHDT and CDR2 YYEEEE. The CDR3 is 15 residues long. Written as DNA, the CDR3 is TGTGCCAGCAGCCCGGGGGGAGGCAGCAGAAACACCATATATTTT. This encodes CASSPGGGSRNTIYF.

The chain combines TRBV2 with TRBJ1-1, with 7 bases matching TRBD1. The CDR3 length is 14 residues. CDR1 and CDR2 from the germline V gene are SNHLY and FYNNEI. V lost 7 bases, J lost 0 bases, and 5 bases stayed unmatched. CDR3: CASTGQTMNTEAFF. Written as DNA, the CDR3 is TGTGCCAGCACGGGACAGACCATGAACACTGAAGCTTTCTTT.

This clone has only a few counts. The chain uses TRBV19 and TRBJ1-1; no definite D call. V was pared by 0 bases and J by 7 bases, with 12 bases between. This CDR3 is 14 amino acids long. Germline CDR1 is LNHDA and CDR2 is SQIVND (reference sequence). CDR3: CASSIDGVSGEAFF. As DNA, the CDR3 is TGTGCCAGTAGTATAGACGGGGTCTCGGGTGAAGCTTTCTTT. Together with reference TRBV19 and TRBJ1-1, the CDR3 gives the full variable domain: DGGITQSPKYLFRKEGQNVTLSCEQNLNHDAMYWYRQDPGQGLRLIYYSQIVNDFQKGDIAEGYSVSREKKESFPLTVTSAQKNPTAFYLCASSIDGVSGEAFFGQGTRLTVV.

The chain links TRBV30 to TRBJ1-3; a weak D match, TRBD1 (6 bases). The CDR3 spans 14 residues. The V and J ends lost 2 bases and 6 bases respectively, with 14 bases between them. Per the germline V gene, CDR1 is GTSNPN and CDR2 is SVGIG (reference sequence). The CDR3 reads CAWSLQGSSNTIYF. The DNA of the CDR3 is TGTGCCTGGAGTCTTCAGGGGAGTTCAAACACCATATATTTT.

The chain is built from TRBV12-5 and TRBJ2-3; tentative D call: TRBD1 (5 bases). CDR1 and CDR2 from the germline V gene are LGHNT and FRNRAP. The V end was cut by 2 bases, the J end by 2 bases, with 14 bases between. The CDR3 consists of 16 residues. Here the CDR3 reads CASGLYPGWDTDTQYF. The CDR3, as DNA: TGTGCTAGTGGTTTGTACCCAGGGTGGGACACAGATACGCAGTATTTT.

The V gene is TRBV6-1, the J gene TRBJ1-2, with D hard to call. Trimming removed 1 base at V and 6 bases at J, with 9 bases between. The germline CDR1 and CDR2 sequences are MNHNS and SASEGT. This CDR3 has 13 residues. The CDR3 coding sequence is TGTGCCAGCAGTGAAGTGAGGCGGGATGGCTACACCTTC. Amino acid sequence: CASSEVRRDGYTF.

The chain combines TRBV30 with TRBJ2-5, with a possible D match to TRBD2 (5 bases). Trimming removed 4 bases at V and 6 bases at J, with 12 bases between. The germline V gene has CDR1 GTSNPN and CDR2 SVGIG (reference sequence). The CDR3 consists of 12 residues. This chain's CDR3 is CAWKTSIQTQYF. CDR3 sequence (DNA): TGTGCCTGGAAAACTAGTATTCAGACCCAGTACTTC.

The genes are TRBV10-2 and TRBJ2-3; 7 bases match TRBD1. CDR1 and CDR2 from the germline V gene are WSHSY and SAAADI. With 3 bases clipped from V and 2 bases from J, the junction kept 5 bases outside the gene matches. This CDR3 contains 15 residues. CDR3 in amino acids: CASSDYRGPTDTQYF. CDR3 coding DNA: TGCGCCAGCAGTGATTACAGGGGCCCCACAGATACGCAGTATTTT.

The chain has TRBV7-2 and TRBJ2-7; D is ambiguous. Germline lookup yields CDR1 SGHTA and CDR2 FQGNSA. Trimming stripped 5 bases from V and 4 bases from J, with 9 bases between. The CDR3 sequence is 12 residues long. As DNA, the CDR3 is TGTGCCAGCAGCGTCGACGGGTACGAGCAGTACTTC. It specifies CASSVDGYEQYF.

The chain recombines TRBV18 with TRBJ2-2, with D unresolved. This CDR3 spans 14 amino acids. The V gene lost 2 bases and the J gene lost 4 bases, with 8 bases spanning the gap. Germline CDR1 and CDR2: KGHSH and LQKENI. The CDR3 nucleotides are TGTGCCAGCTCACCAAACACCGCCACCGGGGAGCTGTTTTTT. Translating it yields CASSPNTATGELFF.

This clone was detected only a few times. The chain has TRBV5-1 and TRBJ2-7; possible D gene TRBD2, 5 bases. This CDR3 is built from 15 residues. Germline CDR1 and CDR2: SGHRS and YFSETQ. V gave up 1 base and J gave up 0 bases, with 11 bases separating them. CDR3 sequence: CASSLTTSDSYEQYF. The CDR3 nucleotides read TGCGCCAGCAGCTTGACTACTAGTGACTCCTACGAGCAGTACTTC. The full variable domain, in which reference TRBV5-1 and TRBJ2-7 provide the parts outside the CDR3, is KAGVTQTPRYLIKTRGQQVTLSCSPISGHRSVSWYQQTPGQGLQFLFEYFSETQRNKGNFPGRFSGRQFSNSRSEMNVSTLELGDSALYLCASSLTTSDSYEQYFGPGTRLTVT.

The CDR3: CASSSERGGHYEQYF. The DNA for the CDR3 is TGTGCCAGCAGCTCAGAGCGGGGGGGCCACTACGAGCAGTACTTC. This chain connects TRBV7-2 to TRBJ2-7, with 10 nucleotides matching TRBD2. There are 15 residues in the CDR3. The V segment lost 4 bases and the J segment 3 bases; nucleotides outside the gene matches: 6. The V gene's germline CDR1 is SGHTA and CDR2 FQGNSA.

The chain combines TRBV11-3 with TRBJ1-2; D is unclear. The CDR3 sequence is 13 residues long. V lost 4 bases, J lost 7 bases, and 13 bases lay in between. Per the germline V gene, CDR1 is SGHNT and CDR2 is YENEEA. The CDR3 here is CASSSLEARGYTF. CDR3 DNA: TGTGCCAGCAGCTCGTTGGAGGCTCGTGGCTACACCTTC.

This clone has only one observation. The chain carries TRBV19 and TRBJ2-5, with TRBD2 matching 7 bases. The V gene end was trimmed by 5 bases and the J gene end by 4 bases; junction bases not matched to a gene: 16. From germline, CDR1 is LNHDA and CDR2 SQIVND (reference sequence). CDR3 length: 17 residues. The CDR3 DNA reads TGTGCCAGTAGTCCACGGGCACTAGCGTTCCTCCGAGAGACCCAGTACTTC. Protein: CASSPRALAFLRETQYF.

This clone appeared a few times. The chain joins TRBV12-5 to TRBJ1-5; weak D call: TRBD1 (5 bases). CDR3 length equals 16 residues. With 6 bases removed from V and 0 bases from J, the gap between germline ends came to 15 bases. Germline values: CDR1 LGHNT, CDR2 FRNRAP. The CDR3 spells CASGSGGPDSNQPQHF. The CDR3 nucleotides read TGTGCTAGTGGGAGCGGGGGTCCTGATAGCAATCAGCCCCAGCATTTT.

The rearrangement links TRBV7-8 to TRBJ2-7, with 11 bases fitting TRBD1. Germline V gene sequence: CDR1 SGHVS, CDR2 FQNEAQ. This CDR3 is built from 16 residues. With V trimmed by 1 base and J by 4 bases, 6 bases remained unmatched. The CDR3 nucleotides are TGTGCCAGCAGCTTAGAACCCCGGGACAGGGGGTACGAGCAGTACTTC. Translated: CASSLEPRDRGYEQYF.

Worth noting for this clone: The junction departs from germline at one end; a sequencing error may be responsible. Other DNA sequences from this sample encode an identical CDR3 as well. V is TRBV9 and J is TRBJ1-2; a weak D match, TRBD1 (6 bases). The germline gives CDR1 SGDLS, CDR2 YYNGEE. This CDR3 has 18 residues. The CDR3 bases are TGCGCCAGCAGCGTAGGAGGACAGCCAGTAGACCCTAACTATGGCTACACCTTC. Translating it yields CASSVGGQPVDPNYGYTF.